The present T cell receptor (beta chain) was sequenced within a study of blood T cell repertoires in COVID-19. In the study overall: Samples of COVID-19 (acute and convalescent) were obtained from the United States, Italy and Spain. T cells, B-cell-depleted T cells, or PBMCs provided the cDNA or gDNA that served as material.

Trimming removed 4 bases from V and 8 bases from J; junction bases left unmatched: 5. CDR1 is SNHLY and CDR2 is FYNNEI in the germline V gene. The CDR3 spans 15 residues. Original methodology: Amplified reference gene primers provided the basis for estimating nucleated cell counts. Clones were sequenced by immunoSEQ multiplex PCR, and TCRdb holds only the in-frame ones, with some missing. V and J calls and clone size are copied from that table; D and trimming were computed from the DNA. The table has 350,000 or so clones, roughly 86% seen once; the top ten hold about 10%. The Seattle patients, enrolled during active infection, were followed longitudinally.

This TCR came from a young woman with COVID-19, enrolled during active disease. This rearrangement joins TRBV2 to TRBJ2-1, with TRBD2 matching over 13 bases. The specimen was peripheral blood. CDR3 in DNA: TGTGCCAGCAGTGCCACTAGCGGGAGGGCCGATGAGCAGTTCTTC. As protein: CASSATSGRADEQFF.